This is a list of T cell receptor beta chains from one sample in a study of monozygotic twins with inflammatory bowel disease. Reprocessing the 5' RACE reads, TCRdb reports a single entry for every CDR3 protein and omits DNA. There are about 210,000 distinct CDR3 sequences in the sample, with approximately 1.6% held by the top ten. The sample taken for sequencing was blood. All receptors derive from a human donor with ulcerative colitis or Crohn's disease, or a healthy co-twin of an affected twin (not recorded which). Each CDR3 is given with its conserved first and last residue. Fields, in order: V gene, J gene, CDR3 protein.

V gene: TRBV7-9; J gene: TRBJ1-1; CDR3 protein: CASSLDSGRGEAFF
V gene: TRBV2; J gene: TRBJ2-3; CDR3 protein: CASSVLSGQGETDTQYF
V gene: TRBV9; J gene: TRBJ1-5; CDR3 protein: CASSVDTNQPQHF
V gene: TRBV18; J gene: TRBJ2-2; CDR3 protein: CASSPQPGYTGELFF
V gene: TRBV11-2; J gene: TRBJ2-2; CDR3 protein: CASSLVRAGFANTGELFF
V gene: TRBV5-4; J gene: TRBJ2-4; CDR3 protein: CASSYPPGPPYSKNIQYF
V gene: TRBV28; J gene: TRBJ2-3; CDR3 protein: CASSLSSRDTQYF
V gene: TRBV12-3/TRBV12-4; J gene: TRBJ2-3; CDR3 protein: CASSSARSTDTQYF
V gene: TRBV15; J gene: TRBJ1-6; CDR3 protein: CATSRGTGANSPLHF
V gene: TRBV12-3/TRBV12-4; J gene: TRBJ1-5; CDR3 protein: CASSYSPGPYQPQHF
V gene: TRBV15; J gene: TRBJ1-1; CDR3 protein: CATSRGGEANTEAFF
V gene: TRBV7-9; J gene: TRBJ2-4; CDR3 protein: CASSLESSSNIQYF
V gene: TRBV5-6; J gene: TRBJ2-5; CDR3 protein: CASSPRTNQETQYF
V gene: TRBV9; J gene: TRBJ1-6; CDR3 protein: CASSPRLGLDSPLHF
V gene: TRBV5-1; J gene: TRBJ2-5; CDR3 protein: CASMAAGIGETQYF
V gene: TRBV2; J gene: TRBJ1-6; CDR3 protein: CASSEAYNSPLHF
V gene: TRBV9; J gene: TRBJ1-5; CDR3 protein: CASSVGTGSGQPQHF
V gene: TRBV7-2; J gene: TRBJ2-1; CDR3 protein: CASSQDERGGYNEQFF
V gene: TRBV20-1; J gene: TRBJ2-2; CDR3 protein: CSASGALAGELFF
V gene: TRBV12-3/TRBV12-4; J gene: TRBJ1-1; CDR3 protein: CASSSNRYIGAFF
V gene: TRBV5-1; J gene: TRBJ1-1; CDR3 protein: CASSLIGNDEAFF
V gene: TRBV12-3/TRBV12-4; J gene: TRBJ1-3; CDR3 protein: CASSRLMGQALLTVYF
V gene: TRBV5-1; J gene: TRBJ2-7; CDR3 protein: CASTRGTGYEQYF
V gene: TRBV5-1; J gene: TRBJ1-1; CDR3 protein: CASSPAAENTEAFF
V gene: TRBV18; J gene: TRBJ2-3; CDR3 protein: CASSPARPQADTQYF
V gene: TRBV2; J gene: TRBJ1-5; CDR3 protein: CASSFRRGGSGNQPQHF
V gene: TRBV5-6; J gene: TRBJ2-4; CDR3 protein: CASRMPAGAKNIQYF
V gene: TRBV2; J gene: TRBJ1-5; CDR3 protein: CASTGGQWGQPQHF